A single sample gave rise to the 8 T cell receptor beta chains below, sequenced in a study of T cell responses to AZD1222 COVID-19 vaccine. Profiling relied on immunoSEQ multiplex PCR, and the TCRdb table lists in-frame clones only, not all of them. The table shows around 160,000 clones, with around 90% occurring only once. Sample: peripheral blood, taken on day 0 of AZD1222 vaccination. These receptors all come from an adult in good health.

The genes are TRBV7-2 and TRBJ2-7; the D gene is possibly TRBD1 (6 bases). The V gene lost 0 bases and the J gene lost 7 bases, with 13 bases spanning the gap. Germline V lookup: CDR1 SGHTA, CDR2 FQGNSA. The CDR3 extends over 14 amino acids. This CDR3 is CASSLAGRGYEQYF. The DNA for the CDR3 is TGTGCCAGCAGCTTAGCTGGCAGGGGTTATGAGCAGTACTTC.

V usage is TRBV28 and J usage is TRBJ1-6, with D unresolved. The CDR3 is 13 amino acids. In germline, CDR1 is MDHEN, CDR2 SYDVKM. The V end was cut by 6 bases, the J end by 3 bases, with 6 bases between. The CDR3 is CASSKDYNSPLHF. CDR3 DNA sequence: TGTGCCAGCAGCAAAGACTATAATTCACCCCTCCACTTT.

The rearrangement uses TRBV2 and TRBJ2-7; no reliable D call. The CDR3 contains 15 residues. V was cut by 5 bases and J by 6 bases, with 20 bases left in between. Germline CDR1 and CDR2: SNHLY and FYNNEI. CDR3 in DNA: TGTGCCAGCAGTCCAGAGGTGGGCGCAGCAGTCGAGCAGTACTTC. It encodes CASSPEVGAAVEQYF.

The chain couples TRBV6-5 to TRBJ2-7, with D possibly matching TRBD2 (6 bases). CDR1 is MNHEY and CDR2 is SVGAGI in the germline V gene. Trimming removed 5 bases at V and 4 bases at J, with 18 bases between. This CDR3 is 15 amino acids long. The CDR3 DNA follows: TGTGCCAGCAGTCCCGGGACTGTAAAATTGTACGAGCAGTACTTC. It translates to CASSPGTVKLYEQYF.

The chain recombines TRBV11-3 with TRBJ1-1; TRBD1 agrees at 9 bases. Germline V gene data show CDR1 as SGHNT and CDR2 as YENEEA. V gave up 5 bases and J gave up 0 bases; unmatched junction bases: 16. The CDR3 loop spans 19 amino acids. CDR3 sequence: CASSTLPGQGMGLNTEAFF. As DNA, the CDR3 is TGTGCCAGCAGCACCCTCCCCGGACAGGGGATGGGGCTGAACACTGAAGCTTTCTTT.

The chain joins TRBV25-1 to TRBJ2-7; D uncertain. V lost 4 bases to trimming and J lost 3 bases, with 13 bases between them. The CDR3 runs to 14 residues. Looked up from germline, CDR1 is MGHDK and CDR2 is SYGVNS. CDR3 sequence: CASSGPPPDYEQYF. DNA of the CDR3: TGTGCCAGCAGTGGCCCTCCCCCCGACTACGAGCAGTACTTC.

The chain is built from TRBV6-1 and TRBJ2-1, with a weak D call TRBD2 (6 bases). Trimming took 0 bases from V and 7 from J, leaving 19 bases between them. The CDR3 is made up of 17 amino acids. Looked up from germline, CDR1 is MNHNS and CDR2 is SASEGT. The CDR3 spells CASSEAEGPYGQNEQFF. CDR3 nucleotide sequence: TGTGCCAGCAGTGAAGCGGAGGGCCCCTACGGCCAAAATGAGCAGTTCTTC.

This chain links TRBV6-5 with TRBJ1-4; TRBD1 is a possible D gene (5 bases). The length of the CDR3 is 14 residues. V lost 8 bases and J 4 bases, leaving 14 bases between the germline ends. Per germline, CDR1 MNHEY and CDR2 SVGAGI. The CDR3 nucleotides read TGTGCCAGCGGTATACAGGCCTATAATGAAAAACTGTTTTTT. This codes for CASGIQAYNEKLFF.